This T cell receptor beta chain was retrieved from a study of T cell responses to AZD1222 COVID-19 vaccine. With 3 bases removed from V and 0 bases from J, the gap between germline ends came to 6 bases. This CDR3 comprises 14 residues. CDR1 is SGDLS and CDR2 is YYNGEE in the germline V gene. Clones were sequenced by immunoSEQ multiplex PCR, and TCRdb holds only the in-frame ones, with some missing. The table shows 96,000 or so clones, with roughly 90% occurring only once. As to this clone: Its antigen is unidentified.

Findings and limits, study-wide: Repertoires were obtained only post-peak T cell response.

The sequence was obtained from an adult in good health. The chain has TRBV9 and TRBJ2-2, with D unclear. Specimen: peripheral blood, collected on day 0 of AZD1222 vaccination. The CDR3 DNA reads TGTGCCAGCAGCGGGGGTGCGAACACCGGGGAGCTGTTTTTT. Translation gives CASSGGANTGELFF.